The next 25 T cell receptor beta chains were all read from a single sample in a study of shared clonotypes between healthy human individuals. Produced via immunoSEQ multiplex PCR; TCRdb's table is partial and in-frame only. Of 1.6 million or so clones detected, around 97% appear once; the ten largest clones hold 0.95% to 1.5%. Sequencing was carried out using naive CD4+ T cells sorted from blood. Sample subset: CD45RA+ positively selected. Receptors were obtained from a man younger than 40 in good health.

This clone has only a few counts. The chain's CDR3 is CASTLALYNEQFF. Here the CDR3 DNA reads TGTGCCAGCACTCTAGCGCTGTACAATGAGCAGTTCTTC. The chain recombines TRBV6-1 with TRBJ2-1; D is perhaps TRBD2 (6 bases). Trimming pared 7 bases from V and 4 bases from J, leaving 11 bases between. The CDR3 is made up of 13 amino acids. Germline CDR1 and CDR2: MNHNS and SASEGT.

The J gene is TRBJ2-2, the V gene TRBV27; perhaps D is TRBD1 or TRBD2 (5 bases each). The CDR3 contains 14 residues. Trimming pared 7 bases from V and 7 bases from J, leaving 16 bases between. CDR1 is MNHEY, CDR2 SMNVEV, per germline (reference sequence). CDR3 sequence reads: CASKRGPSFGELFF. The CDR3 DNA follows: TGTGCCAGCAAGAGGGGACCTTCGTTCGGGGAGCTGTTTTTT.

This clone is a singleton in its sample. This chain joins TRBV11-2 and TRBJ2-5; possible D gene TRBD1, 5 bases. Trimming took off 5 bases at V and 1 base at J, with 14 bases between the two ends. CDR1 is SGHAT and CDR2 is FQNNGV in the germline V gene. The CDR3 is 15 residues long. CDR3 sequence: CASSRGGRSQETQYF. CDR3 DNA sequence: TGTGCCAGCAGCAGGGGTGGGCGCAGCCAAGAGACCCAGTACTTC.

This clone was seen more than once but under ten times. The V and J genes are TRBV7-9 and TRBJ2-7; D not certain. Germline CDR1 SEHNR, CDR2 FQNEAQ (reference sequence). V was cut by 5 bases and J by 2 bases, with 13 bases left in between. The CDR3 is 14 amino acids. The CDR3 DNA reads as TGTGCCAGCAGCCCTCTGGACCAGCCCTACGAGCAGTACTTC. Translating gives CASSPLDQPYEQYF.

The chain is built from TRBV7-6 and TRBJ2-1; D remains unclear. V was clipped by 5 bases and J by 2 bases, with 10 bases between them. This CDR3 region has 14 residues. The germline gives CDR1 SGHVS, CDR2 FNYEAQ. CDR3 in DNA: TGTGCCAGCAGCCCCAATACAGCCTACAATGAGCAGTTCTTC. Amino acids: CASSPNTAYNEQFF. The whole variable domain, filled in from reference TRBV7-6 and TRBJ2-1, reads GAGVSQSPRYKVTKRGQDVALRCDPISGHVSLYWYRQALGQGPEFLTYFNYEAQQDKSGLPNDRFSAERPEGSISTLTIQRTEQRDSAMYRCASSPNTAYNEQFFGPGTRLTVL.

The V gene is TRBV27, the J gene TRBJ1-4; D is ambiguous. The V and J ends lost 6 bases and 12 bases respectively, with 2 bases between them. The germline CDR1 and CDR2 sequences are MNHEY and SMNVEV (reference sequence). The CDR3 length is 8 residues. The CDR3 nucleotides read TGTGCCAGCAGGGAACTGTTTTTT. Amino acid sequence: CASRELFF.

DNA of the CDR3: TGCAGCGCCCGACTAGCGGGACGGGGCAATGAGCAGTTCTTC. It encodes CSARLAGRGNEQFF. V usage is TRBV29-1 and J usage is TRBJ2-1; 11 nucleotides align to TRBD2. The CDR3 loop spans 14 amino acids. V shed 7 bases and J 6 bases; nucleotides not matched to a gene: 8. The germline gives CDR1 SQVTM, CDR2 ANQGSEA.

V gene TRBV2 combines with J gene TRBJ1-5; TRBD1 matches 10 bases. This CDR3 is 17 amino acids long. Losses at the gene ends were 5 bases for V and 1 base for J; bases not matched to a gene: 8. Germline V lookup: CDR1 SNHLY, CDR2 FYNNEI. The CDR3 DNA follows: TGTGCCAGCAGTCTTAGACAGGGGGCTTGGAGCAATCAGCCCCAGCATTTT. Protein sequence: CASSLRQGAWSNQPQHF.

The V and J genes are TRBV29-1 and TRBJ2-1; TRBD2 matches 10 bases. Losses at the gene ends were 3 bases for V and 4 bases for J; bases not matched to a gene: 3. Germline values: CDR1 SQVTM, CDR2 ANQGSEA. This CDR3 contains 14 residues. In DNA form, the CDR3 reads TGCAGCGTTGAGAGCGGGAGGGCTTACAATGAGCAGTTCTTC. Its translation is CSVESGRAYNEQFF.

The V and J genes are TRBV7-9 and TRBJ1-1; 9 nucleotides agree with TRBD1. CDR1 is SEHNR, CDR2 FQNEAQ, per germline (reference sequence). V shed 7 bases, J shed 6 bases, and the junction held 15 bases outside the gene matches. The CDR3 loop spans 16 amino acids. CDR3 sequence: CASISGLGGQGSEAFF. CDR3 coding DNA: TGTGCCAGCATATCGGGACTCGGGGGACAGGGATCTGAAGCTTTCTTT.

The chain recombines TRBV19 with TRBJ2-2; D may match TRBD1 or TRBD2 (5 bases each). Germline V gene data show CDR1 as LNHDA and CDR2 as SQIVND (reference sequence). The CDR3 spans 14 residues. V was pared by 7 bases and J by 2 bases, with 11 bases between. CDR3 residues: CASIRGPNTGELFF. CDR3 DNA: TGTGCCAGTATCCGGGGACCAAACACCGGGGAGCTGTTTTTT.

This chain uses TRBV2 with TRBJ1-5; D uncertain. Per the germline V gene, CDR1 is SNHLY and CDR2 is FYNNEI. V was pared by 5 bases and J by 7 bases, with 12 bases between. The CDR3 totals 13 residues. The CDR3 is CASSYLGSQPQHF. The DNA for the CDR3 is TGTGCCAGCAGTTACTTGGGCTCCCAGCCCCAGCATTTT.

The chain joins TRBV11-3 to TRBJ2-2; D is undetermined. Germline CDR1 is SGHNT and CDR2 is YENEEA. Deletions cut 1 base from V and 8 bases from J, with 14 bases between. The length of the CDR3 is 15 residues. The CDR3 is CASSLGVGGMGELFF. The DNA for the CDR3 is TGTGCCAGCAGCTTAGGGGTGGGCGGCATGGGGGAGCTGTTTTTT.

The chain carries TRBV5-1 and TRBJ2-7, with 9 bases fitting TRBD1. The CDR3 sequence is 16 residues long. Germline V CDR1 and CDR2: SGHRS, YFSETQ. Trimming removed 4 bases from V and 2 bases from J; junction bases left unmatched: 10. The chain's CDR3 is CASSPPPGQGPYEQYF. CDR3 in DNA: TGCGCCAGCAGCCCGCCCCCCGGACAGGGGCCCTACGAGCAGTACTTC.

The chain has TRBV27 and TRBJ1-4, with TRBD1 matching over 8 bases. V lost 4 bases, J lost 5 bases, and 6 bases stayed unmatched. The CDR3 totals 15 residues. Germline V CDR1 and CDR2: MNHEY, SMNVEV (reference sequence). CDR3 region: CASSSPGGPNEKLFF. The DNA of the CDR3 is TGTGCCAGCAGTTCACCAGGGGGCCCGAATGAAAAACTGTTTTTT.

This chain links TRBV6-5 with TRBJ2-2, with 7 bases aligning to TRBD1. Germline V gene lookup returns CDR1 MNHEY and CDR2 SVGAGI. CDR3 size: 14 residues. V trimming: 7 bases; J trimming: 3 bases; junction bases outside the gene matches: 5. Here the CDR3 reads CASNYRGDTGELFF. CDR3 DNA: TGTGCCAGCAACTACAGGGGCGACACCGGGGAGCTGTTTTTT.

This clone was seen once. This chain links TRBV5-4 with TRBJ2-2; D not resolved. CDR3 length: 15 residues. From germline, CDR1 is SGHNT and CDR2 YYREEE (reference sequence). V was clipped by 1 base and J by 0 bases, with 7 bases between them. The CDR3 reads CASSLTPANTGELFF. CDR3 nucleotide sequence: TGTGCCAGCAGCTTGACCCCAGCGAACACCGGGGAGCTGTTTTTT.

Only one count was recorded for this clone. The V call is TRBV2, the J call TRBJ2-1; 13 bases agree with TRBD2. V lost 9 bases, J lost 2 bases, and 7 bases stayed unmatched. Germline CDR1 SNHLY, CDR2 FYNNEI. The CDR3 loop spans 16 amino acids. DNA of the CDR3: TGTGCCAGTCTTTTTGGGACTAGCGGGGCCTACAATGAGCAGTTCTTC. Translation gives CASLFGTSGAYNEQFF.

This clone appeared a single time. The rearrangement joins TRBV13 to TRBJ1-1; no clear D. The CDR3 extends over 12 amino acids. Germline V gives CDR1 PRHDT, CDR2 FYEKMQ (reference sequence). V dropped 1 base and J dropped 1 base, with 1 base sitting between them. CDR3 in DNA: TGTGCCAGCAGCTTAGCGAACACTGAAGCTTTCTTT. It specifies CASSLANTEAFF. The whole variable domain, remainder taken from reference TRBV13 and TRBJ1-1, is AAGVIQSPRHLIKEKRETATLKCYPIPRHDTVYWYQQGPGQDPQFLISFYEKMQSDKGSIPDRFSAQQFSDYHSELNMSSLELGDSALYFCASSLANTEAFFGQGTRLTVV.

V is TRBV5-1 and J is TRBJ2-2; D may be TRBD1 (6 bases). The CDR3 loop spans 16 amino acids. Trimming left V 0 bases short and J 3 bases short, with 12 bases between. The germline CDR1 and CDR2 sequences are SGHRS and YFSETQ. The CDR3 DNA sequence: TGCGCCAGCAGCTTGGCCGGGGACACCTACACCGGGGAGCTGTTTTTT. It is translated as CASSLAGDTYTGELFF.

The J gene is TRBJ1-1, the V gene TRBV28; 9 nucleotides agree with TRBD1. This CDR3 region has 16 residues. J lost 5 bases, V lost 7 bases, and 14 bases had no gene match. Germline lookup yields CDR1 MDHEN and CDR2 SYDVKM. The CDR3 DNA sequence: TGTGCCAGCACCCGTCCCGGGACAGGGTTGAGGACTGAAGCTTTCTTT. Residues: CASTRPGTGLRTEAFF.

This chain connects TRBV19 to TRBJ2-7, with 9 bases fitting TRBD2. The CDR3 covers 14 residues. The germline V gene encodes CDR1 LNHDA and CDR2 SQIVND (reference sequence). V dropped 6 bases and J dropped 0; count of bases not matched to a gene: 3. CDR3 sequence reads: CASSPSGVSYEQYF. The CDR3 DNA is TGTGCCAGTAGCCCTAGCGGGGTCTCCTACGAGCAGTACTTC.

The chain employs TRBV7-2 and TRBJ2-7; 7 nucleotides agree with TRBD2. The germline gives CDR1 SGHTA, CDR2 FQGNSA. With V trimmed by 5 bases and J by 3 bases, 7 bases remained unmatched. The CDR3 is 14 amino acids. CDR3 nucleotide sequence: TGTGCCAGCAGCCCCCGACTAGCTAACTACGAGCAGTACTTC. Its protein product is CASSPRLANYEQYF.

The V and J genes are TRBV2 and TRBJ1-1; 8 bases map to TRBD1. Germline-derived CDR1 and CDR2 are SNHLY and FYNNEI. The CDR3 is 14 amino acids. With 4 bases clipped from V and 5 bases from J, the junction kept 6 bases outside the gene matches. In DNA form, the CDR3 reads TGTGCCAGCAGTGGACACAGGGGGGAGACTGAAGCTTTCTTT. As protein: CASSGHRGETEAFF.

The chain has TRBV7-2 and TRBJ2-7; D is uncertain. The CDR3 length is 14 residues. V was trimmed by 3 bases and J by 6 bases, leaving 15 bases between them. Per the germline V gene, CDR1 is SGHTA and CDR2 is FQGNSA. The chain's CDR3 is CASSFTHPLGEQYF. CDR3 nucleotides: TGTGCCAGCAGCTTTACGCACCCCCTGGGCGAGCAGTACTTC.